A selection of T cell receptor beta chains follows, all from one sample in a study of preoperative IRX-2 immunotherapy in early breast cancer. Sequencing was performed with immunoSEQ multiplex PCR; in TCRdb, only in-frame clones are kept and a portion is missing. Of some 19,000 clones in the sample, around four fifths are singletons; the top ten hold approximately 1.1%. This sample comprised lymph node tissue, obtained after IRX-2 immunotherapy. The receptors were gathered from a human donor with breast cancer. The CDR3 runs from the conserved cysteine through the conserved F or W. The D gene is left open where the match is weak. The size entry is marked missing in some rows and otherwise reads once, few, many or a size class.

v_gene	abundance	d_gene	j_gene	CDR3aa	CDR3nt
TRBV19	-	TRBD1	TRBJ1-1	CASSPQGGADTEAFF	TGTGCCAGTAGTCCCCAGGGGGGGGCGGACACTGAAGCTTTCTTT
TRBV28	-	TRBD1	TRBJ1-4	CASSARGLDEKLFF	TGTGCCAGCAGCGCCAGGGGGCTTGATGAAAAACTGTTTTTT
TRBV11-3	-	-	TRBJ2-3	CASSPQTAADTQYF	TGTGCCAGCAGCCCGCAGACCGCGGCAGATACGCAGTATTTT
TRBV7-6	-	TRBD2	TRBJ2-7	CASSLSLAGGHEQYF	TGTGCCAGCAGCTTATCCCTAGCGGGGGGGCACGAGCAGTACTTC
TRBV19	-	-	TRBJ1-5	CASSREGSNQPQHF	TGTGCCAGTAGTAGGGAAGGAAGCAATCAGCCCCAGCATTTT
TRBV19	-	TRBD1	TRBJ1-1	CASSSGQGNTEAFF	TGTGCCAGTAGTAGTGGACAGGGGAACACTGAAGCTTTCTTT
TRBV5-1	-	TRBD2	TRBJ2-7	CASSVLAEGYEQYF	TGCGCCAGCAGCGTACTAGCGGAGGGCTACGAGCAGTACTTC
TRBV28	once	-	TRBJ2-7	CASLKGSGDEQYF	TGTGCCAGTCTCAAGGGGAGTGGGGACGAGCAGTACTTC
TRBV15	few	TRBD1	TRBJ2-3	CATSGGQGGEDTQYF	TGTGCCACCAGCGGGGGACAGGGGGGTGAAGATACGCAGTATTTT
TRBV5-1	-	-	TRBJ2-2	CASSRLGAANTGELFF	TGCGCCAGCAGCAGGCTGGGGGCCGCGAACACCGGGGAGCTGTTTTTT
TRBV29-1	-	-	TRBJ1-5	CSVEDRPGSNQPQHF	TGCAGCGTTGAAGATCGGCCAGGGAGCAATCAGCCCCAGCATTTT
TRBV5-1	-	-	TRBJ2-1	CASSWAGRTNEQFF	TGCGCCAGCAGCTGGGCGGGTCGGACTAATGAGCAGTTCTTC
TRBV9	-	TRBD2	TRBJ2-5	CASSAGLAGETQYF	TGTGCCAGCAGCGCAGGGCTAGCGGGGGAGACCCAGTACTTC
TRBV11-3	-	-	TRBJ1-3	CASSLRSRRSGNTIYF	TGTGCCAGCAGCTTAAGGTCCCGACGCTCTGGAAACACCATATATTTT
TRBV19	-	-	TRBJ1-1	CASSIDLLNTEAFF	TGTGCCAGTAGTATAGATCTTTTGAACACTGAAGCTTTCTTT
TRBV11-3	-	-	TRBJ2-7	CASSPGVHSYEQYF	TGTGCCAGCAGCCCGGGGGTTCACTCCTACGAGCAGTACTTC